One sample yielded the 18 T cell receptor beta chains listed below, sequenced in a study of blood T cell repertoires in COVID-19. The method was immunoSEQ multiplex PCR; TCRdb's version includes in-frame clones alone and lacks a portion of them. The table includes some 30,000 clones, around 90% detected once. The sample taken for sequencing was peripheral blood. The source is a human donor in a cohort sampled during active COVID-19.

The chain combines TRBV3-1 (or the pseudogene TRBV3-2) with TRBJ2-1; D may be TRBD2 (6 bases). Germline assignment: CDR1 LGHDT and CDR2 YNNKEL (reference sequence). This CDR3 is built from 16 residues. V lost 1 base to trimming and J lost 4 bases, with 14 bases between them. CDR3 sequence (DNA): TGTGCCAGCAGCCAAGTGGTAGGGACTCTATACAATGAGCAGTTCTTC. It encodes CASSQVVGTLYNEQFF.

The rearrangement links TRBV6-5 to TRBJ2-7; D is perhaps TRBD2 (7 bases). V was trimmed by 8 bases and J by 6 bases, leaving 14 bases between them. From germline, CDR1 is MNHEY and CDR2 SVGAGI. The CDR3 totals 12 residues. In DNA, the CDR3 is TGTGCCAGCTCACGGGGGGCGGGCGAGCAGTACTTC. This codes for CASSRGAGEQYF.

V usage is TRBV5-1 and J usage is TRBJ2-5; 8 bases match TRBD1. The V and J ends lost 4 bases and 5 bases, in that order; junction bases with no gene match: 10. This CDR3 is built from 15 residues. Germline-derived CDR1 and CDR2 are SGHRS and YFSETQ. For the CDR3, the DNA is TGCGCCAGCAGCCCCTCAGGACAGGGCGGCGAGACCCAGTACTTC. Translated, it gives CASSPSGQGGETQYF.

This sequence joins TRBV5-4 and TRBJ2-7; D is perhaps TRBD1 (6 bases). The CDR3 contains 13 residues. Per the germline V gene, CDR1 is SGHNT and CDR2 is YYREEE (reference sequence). V gave up 4 bases and J gave up 3 bases, with 11 bases separating them. The CDR3 loop is CASSRDIYYEQYF. The CDR3, as DNA: TGTGCCAGCAGCCGGGACATATACTACGAGCAGTACTTC.

J is TRBJ2-5 and V is TRBV30, with TRBD2 matching 10 bases. The V and J ends lost 3 bases and 7 bases, in that order; junction bases with no gene match: 5. Germline V CDR1 and CDR2: GTSNPN, SVGIG (reference sequence). The CDR3 runs to 13 residues. The CDR3 region has the DNA TGTGCCTGGAGGGTCAGCGGGGGGGGGACCCAGTACTTC. It encodes CAWRVSGGGTQYF.

Written as DNA, the CDR3 is TGTGCCAGCAGCTTACGAGGAGGTGGGTACGGCAATCAGCCCCAGCATTTT. Its protein is CASSLRGGGYGNQPQHF. The V and J genes are TRBV11-2 and TRBJ1-5; D is undetermined. The V and J ends lost 2 bases and 2 bases respectively, with 16 bases between them. The CDR3 has 17 amino acids. The germline gives CDR1 SGHAT, CDR2 FQNNGV.

The gene calls are TRBV25-1 and TRBJ2-7; TRBD2 might be the D (5 bases). Germline CDR1 is MGHDK and CDR2 is SYGVNS. The germline V and J ends were trimmed by 6 bases and 2 bases, with 11 bases remaining between them. The CDR3 is 13 residues long. In DNA form, the CDR3 reads TGTGCCAGCAGCCGAGGAGGAACCTACGAGCAGTACTTC. Residues: CASSRGGTYEQYF.

This clone has just one count. The DNA of the CDR3 is TGTGCCAGCAGCTCCAGGGGGTTGGACACTGAAGCTTTCTTT. Translating gives CASSSRGLDTEAFF. The chain is built from TRBV9 and TRBJ1-1; 7 nucleotides agree with TRBD1. Germline CDR1 reads SGDLS; CDR2 reads YYNGEE. The ends lost 4 bases at V and 3 bases at J; junction bases unmatched: 6. This CDR3 comprises 14 residues.

This clone was observed a single time. V usage is TRBV2 and J usage is TRBJ2-3; D possibly corresponds to TRBD2 (5 bases). V lost 7 bases and J lost 7, with 12 bases in between. The CDR3 is made up of 12 amino acids. Germline-derived CDR1 and CDR2 are SNHLY and FYNNEI. Written as DNA, the CDR3 is TGTGCCAGCACCTCTTACGGGAATACGCAGTATTTT. It codes for CASTSYGNTQYF.

The chain has TRBV4-2 and TRBJ1-2; possibly TRBD1 for D (6 bases). V was trimmed by 4 bases and J by 6 bases, leaving 6 bases between them. Germline values: CDR1 LGHNA, CDR2 YNFKEQ. This CDR3 is 11 amino acids long. The CDR3 protein is CASSRGHGYTF. The CDR3 DNA reads TGTGCCAGCAGCCGGGGGCATGGCTACACCTTC.

The chain joins TRBV6-6 to TRBJ1-1; possible D gene TRBD1, 6 bases. Germline CDR1 MNHNY, CDR2 SVGAGI (reference sequence). The ends were cut back, 4 bases at V and 8 bases at J, with 14 bases in the middle. The CDR3 is 13 amino acids. The CDR3 nucleotides are TGTGCCAGCAGTTTACCCCTGGGGGCGGAAGCTTTCTTT. This gives the protein CASSLPLGAEAFF.

The CDR3 nucleotides read TGTGCCAGCAGAGGAGGCCCGAACACCGGGGAGCTGTTTTTT. Residues: CASRGGPNTGELFF. V gene TRBV2 combines with J gene TRBJ2-2, with a weak D call TRBD2 (5 bases). The CDR3 runs to 14 residues. The ends were cut back, 6 bases at V and 0 bases at J, with 8 bases in the middle. CDR1 and CDR2 (germline): SNHLY, FYNNEI.

J is TRBJ2-1 and V is TRBV5-1, with TRBD2 as a possible D gene (5 bases). Trimming cost V 3 bases and J 8 bases, with 21 bases left between them. The CDR3 is made up of 16 amino acids. CDR1 and CDR2 (germline): SGHRS, YFSETQ. CDR3 in amino acids: CASSSQPRATLDEQFF. CDR3 in DNA: TGCGCCAGCAGCTCACAACCGAGGGCCACCCTGGATGAGCAGTTCTTC.

CDR3 in amino acids: CASSSHRGDYGYTF. CDR3 coding DNA: TGCGCCAGCAGCTCCCACAGGGGGGACTATGGCTACACCTTC. The chain is built from TRBV5-1 and TRBJ1-2; the match to TRBD1 covers 8 bases. Trimming took 3 bases from V and 3 from J; bases not matched to a gene: 4. Germline V lookup: CDR1 SGHRS, CDR2 YFSETQ. This CDR3 spans 14 amino acids.

V gene TRBV27 combines with J gene TRBJ1-6; perhaps TRBD1 as D (6 bases). V gave up 3 bases and J gave up 7 bases, with 10 bases separating them. Germline V gene lookup returns CDR1 MNHEY and CDR2 SMNVEV (reference sequence). The CDR3 covers 14 residues. CDR3 region: CASSLRQGNSPLHF. The CDR3 bases are TGTGCCAGCAGTTTGAGGCAGGGGAATTCACCCCTCCACTTT.

The chain uses TRBV7-9 and TRBJ1-6; 8 bases fit TRBD1. The V segment lost 3 bases and the J segment 9 bases; nucleotides outside the gene matches: 4. This CDR3 region has 14 residues. Germline lookup yields CDR1 SEHNR and CDR2 FQNEAQ (reference sequence). The CDR3 is CASSFGQGISPLHF. CDR3 nucleotides: TGTGCCAGCAGCTTTGGACAGGGAATTTCACCCCTCCACTTT.

The gene calls are TRBV20-1 and TRBJ1-2; 9 nucleotides agree with TRBD1. The V gene end was trimmed by 3 bases and the J gene end by 4 bases; junction bases not matched to a gene: 9. This CDR3 spans 15 amino acids. The germline gives CDR1 DFQATT, CDR2 SNEGSKA (reference sequence). The CDR3 sequence: CSASGGQGGIYGYTF. As DNA, the CDR3 is TGCAGTGCTAGTGGGGGACAGGGCGGAATCTATGGCTACACCTTC.

This rearrangement joins TRBV30 to TRBJ2-4; tentative D call: TRBD2 (5 bases). The CDR3 loop spans 14 amino acids. Looked up from germline, CDR1 is GTSNPN and CDR2 is SVGIG (reference sequence). V lost 4 bases, J lost 0 bases, and 10 bases lay in between. This CDR3 is CAWTHGIAKNIQYF. For the CDR3, the DNA is TGTGCCTGGACCCACGGGATAGCCAAAAACATTCAGTACTTC.